A single sample gave rise to the 9 T cell receptor beta chains below, sequenced in a study of blood T cell repertoires in COVID-19. Method: immunoSEQ multiplex PCR; TCRdb's copy keeps in-frame clones and lacks some. The table shows over 50,000 clones, with over 70% occurring only once. Sequencing was performed on peripheral blood. These TCRs come from a human donor with active or convalescent COVID-19. The donor label of this sample is uncertain.

The chain uses TRBV15 and TRBJ1-6; 7 bases are a match to TRBD1. This CDR3 contains 13 residues. Germline assignment: CDR1 LNHNV and CDR2 YYDKDF (reference sequence). V dropped 2 bases and J dropped 8; count of bases not matched to a gene: 0. CDR3 sequence (DNA): TGTGCCACCAGCAGACAGGGGGATTCACCCCTCCACTTT. This gives the protein CATSRQGDSPLHF.

This clone has only a few counts. J is TRBJ2-7 and V is TRBV5-1, with 8 positions matching TRBD2. Unmatched junction bases numbered 4, after V lost 3 bases and J lost 2 bases. Germline V CDR1 and CDR2: SGHRS, YFSETQ. The CDR3 has 14 amino acids. The CDR3 nucleotides are TGCGCCAGCAGCTCTAGCGGGTGGGCCTACGAGCAGTACTTC. Amino acid sequence: CASSSSGWAYEQYF.

The chain is built from TRBV7-9 and TRBJ2-2; TRBD2 aligns across 13 bases. Per germline, CDR1 SEHNR and CDR2 FQNEAQ (reference sequence). With 6 bases clipped from V and 6 bases from J, the junction kept 1 base outside the gene matches. This CDR3 contains 14 residues. DNA of the CDR3: TGTGCCAGCAGAGGACTAGCGGGAGCCGGGGAGCTGTTTTTT. Encoded protein: CASRGLAGAGELFF.

This chain uses TRBV19 with TRBJ1-6; the D is unclear. With 5 bases removed from V and 5 bases from J, the gap between germline ends came to 13 bases. Germline V gene data show CDR1 as LNHDA and CDR2 as SQIVND (reference sequence). The CDR3 is 15 amino acids. CDR3 sequence: CASSLGELDNSPLHF. DNA of the CDR3: TGTGCCAGTAGTCTAGGAGAGTTGGATAATTCACCCCTCCACTTT.

The chain couples TRBV29-1 to TRBJ2-3; possible D gene TRBD2, 6 bases. The V and J ends lost 7 bases and 0 bases respectively, with 20 bases between them. CDR1 SQVTM and CDR2 ANQGSEA come from the germline V gene. The CDR3 length is 16 residues. CDR3 bases: TGCAGCGGCAAAAAGGGCCCAAGCGGGAGCACAGATACGCAGTATTTT. Its protein is CSGKKGPSGSTDTQYF.

The V and J genes are TRBV24-1 and TRBJ2-7; 9 bases line up with TRBD2. From germline, CDR1 is KGHDR and CDR2 SFDVKD. CDR3 length: 17 residues. With 2 bases clipped from V and 2 bases from J, the junction kept 9 bases outside the gene matches. The CDR3 coding sequence is TGTGCCACCAGTGATTCGACTAGCGGAGTGATTCCCTACGAGCAGTACTTC. The encoded protein is CATSDSTSGVIPYEQYF.

The chain has TRBV6-5 and TRBJ1-1, with D possibly TRBD1 on 6 matching bases. The CDR3 spans 13 residues. V lost 7 bases to trimming and J lost 5 bases, with 14 bases between them. Germline V gene data show CDR1 as MNHEY and CDR2 as SVGAGI. CDR3 sequence reads: CASMNRDGTEAFF. CDR3 nucleotide sequence: TGTGCCAGCATGAACAGGGATGGTACTGAAGCTTTCTTT.

The chain has TRBV4-2 and TRBJ2-5; the match to TRBD2 covers 10 bases. CDR1 is LGHNA, CDR2 YNFKEQ, per germline. The CDR3 sequence is 15 residues long. J was trimmed by 3 bases and V by 1 base; bases with no gene match: 2. The CDR3 DNA follows: TGTGCCAGCAGCCAAGCCGGACTAGCGGAAGAGACCCAGTACTTC. Its protein is CASSQAGLAEETQYF.

In this sample, this clone turned up once. The chain recombines TRBV30 with TRBJ1-1; D is undetermined. The CDR3 runs to 13 residues. Germline V gene lookup returns CDR1 GTSNPN and CDR2 SVGIG (reference sequence). The V and J ends lost 2 bases and 4 bases respectively, with 11 bases between them. CDR3 DNA sequence: TGTGCCTGGAGTTGGCGAGGGTCCACTGAAGCTTTCTTT. This sequence encodes CAWSWRGSTEAFF.